This T cell receptor beta chain comes out of a study of T cells after yellow fever vaccination. Findings and limits, study-wide: The secondary response was weaker, and its peak arrived faster, on day 5 versus 15. FACS-sorted repertoires could contain abundant clonotypes contaminating from the bulk population.

Germline CDR1 and CDR2: MDHEN and SYDVKM. CDR3 size: 12 residues. Between the trimmed V and J ends, which lost 7 bases and 2 bases, there was a span of 7 bases. This clonotype was seen more than once but under ten times. Its antigen is currently unknown. 5'RACE template switching produced TCR cDNA carrying a universal primer site and UMIs. TCRdb processed the 5' RACE reads anew with MiXCR; each CDR3 protein has one entry. Here the sample spans about 330,000 distinct CDR3 sequences, approximately 4% being singletons. The sequence came from a man in his late teens or twenties who received the YFV17D yellow fever vaccine. The source material was PBMCs, sampled 5 days after the yellow fever booster vaccination. This rearrangement joins TRBV28 to TRBJ2-3; no definite D call. For the CDR3, the DNA is TGTGCCAGCAACGAATTCACAGATACGCAGTATTTT. Protein product: CASNEFTDTQYF.